A selection of T cell receptor beta chains follows, all from one sample in a study of T cell changes during pregnancy in multiple sclerosis. Libraries were prepared by immunoSEQ multiplex PCR; TCRdb keeps only in-frame clonotypes and omits some of them. The sample carries 45,000 to 50,000 clones, 92% recorded once. The sample here was CD4+ T cells from peripheral blood mononuclear cells, taken in the second trimester of pregnancy. These receptors were taken from a female donor in good health, enrolled as a control in a pregnancy study. Both conserved end residues are part of each CDR3. Fields, in order: clone size, D gene, J gene, V gene, CDR3 DNA, CDR3 protein. D genes are given only for firm matches. For some rows the clone size is stated as once, few or many, or as a class when expanded; others skip it.

clone_size: once; d_call: NA; j_call: TRBJ1-3; v_call: TRBV5-8; cdr3_nt: TGTGCCAGCAGCTTGGGGACAGCTGGAAACACCATATATTTT; cdr3_aa: CASSLGTAGNTIYF
clone_size: NA; d_call: TRBD2; j_call: TRBJ2-3; v_call: TRBV4-2; cdr3_nt: TGTGCCAGCAGCCAAGTGACTAGCGGGGACGACACAGATACGCAGTATTTT; cdr3_aa: CASSQVTSGDDTDTQYF
clone_size: NA; d_call: TRBD1; j_call: TRBJ1-2; v_call: TRBV4-3; cdr3_nt: TGCGCCAGCAGCCACCCGGGGGACAGGGATAACTATGGCTACACCTTC; cdr3_aa: CASSHPGDRDNYGYTF
clone_size: NA; d_call: TRBD2; j_call: TRBJ2-1; v_call: TRBV7-2; cdr3_nt: TGTGCCAGCTCTAGCGGGGGTTACCAACATGGTGAGCAGTTCTTC; cdr3_aa: CASSSGGYQHGEQFF
clone_size: NA; d_call: TRBD2; j_call: TRBJ2-7; v_call: TRBV6-1; cdr3_nt: TGTGCCAGCAGTCGGGAGGGATACGAGCAGTACTTC; cdr3_aa: CASSREGYEQYF
clone_size: NA; d_call: TRBD1; j_call: TRBJ2-2; v_call: TRBV9; cdr3_nt: TGTGCCAGCAGCGAGGGACAGGGGGCGAGCACCGGGGAGCTGTTTTTT; cdr3_aa: CASSEGQGASTGELFF
clone_size: NA; d_call: NA; j_call: TRBJ1-6; v_call: TRBV7-6; cdr3_nt: TGTGCCAGCAGCAAGGGTGGGGAGTCCTATAATTCACCCCTCCACTTT; cdr3_aa: CASSKGGESYNSPLHF
clone_size: once; d_call: TRBD1; j_call: TRBJ1-2; v_call: TRBV29-1; cdr3_nt: TGCAGCGTTGGGAGGGGGCTCGGCTATGGCTACACCTTC; cdr3_aa: CSVGRGLGYGYTF
clone_size: NA; d_call: NA; j_call: TRBJ1-2; v_call: TRBV7-9; cdr3_nt: TGTGCCAGCAGCTTAGTCTCAGGGGACTATGGCTACACCTTC; cdr3_aa: CASSLVSGDYGYTF
clone_size: NA; d_call: NA; j_call: TRBJ1-5; v_call: TRBV19; cdr3_nt: TGTGCCAGCCACCGGGGGGCCGGGATTCAGCCCCAGCATTTT; cdr3_aa: CASHRGAGIQPQHF
clone_size: NA; d_call: NA; j_call: TRBJ2-5; v_call: TRBV7-2; cdr3_nt: TGTGCCAGCAGCACTAGCTATCTGGGGGAGACCCAGTACTTC; cdr3_aa: CASSTSYLGETQYF
clone_size: NA; d_call: TRBD1; j_call: TRBJ2-7; v_call: TRBV19; cdr3_nt: TGTGCCAGTAGTACTCGGGACAGGGTAAACGAGCAGTACTTC; cdr3_aa: CASSTRDRVNEQYF
clone_size: once; d_call: NA; j_call: TRBJ2-7; v_call: TRBV15; cdr3_nt: TGTGCCACCAGCAGAGACAGGCCCTACGAGCAGTACTTC; cdr3_aa: CATSRDRPYEQYF
clone_size: NA; d_call: NA; j_call: TRBJ1-1; v_call: TRBV11-3; cdr3_nt: TGTGCCAGCAGCTCCCCTATACCCCAAGCAACAGAAGGAAAAGCTTTCTTT; cdr3_aa: CASSSPIPQATEGKAFF
clone_size: once; d_call: TRBD1; j_call: TRBJ1-2; v_call: TRBV18; cdr3_nt: TGTGCCAGCTCAACAGGGGGGATAAACTATGGCTACACCTTC; cdr3_aa: CASSTGGINYGYTF
clone_size: NA; d_call: NA; j_call: TRBJ2-1; v_call: TRBV5-6; cdr3_nt: TGTGCCAGCAGCTTTGGGAGTATCTATGAGCAGTTCTTC; cdr3_aa: CASSFGSIYEQFF
clone_size: once; d_call: TRBD2; j_call: TRBJ2-3; v_call: TRBV9; cdr3_nt: TGTGCCAGCAGCGTGGGTCGGAGCGGGGGGGGCACAGATACGCAGTATTTT; cdr3_aa: CASSVGRSGGGTDTQYF
clone_size: NA; d_call: TRBD2; j_call: TRBJ2-1; v_call: TRBV5-1; cdr3_nt: TGCGCCAGCAGGCCCACTAGCGGGGCGTACAATGAGCAGTTCTTC; cdr3_aa: CASRPTSGAYNEQFF
clone_size: NA; d_call: TRBD1; j_call: TRBJ2-2; v_call: TRBV11-2; cdr3_nt: TGTGCCAGCAGCTTACATCTTTTGACAGGGGGCACCGGGGAGCTGTTTTTT; cdr3_aa: CASSLHLLTGGTGELFF
clone_size: once; d_call: NA; j_call: TRBJ1-2; v_call: TRBV5-8; cdr3_nt: TGTGCCAGCAGCTTGGAAAGACAGGCCCTTGGCTACACCTTC; cdr3_aa: CASSLERQALGYTF
clone_size: NA; d_call: NA; j_call: TRBJ1-1; v_call: TRBV15; cdr3_nt: TGTGCCACCAGCAGAGACGGGACCAGGGGCTCTGAAGCTTTCTTT; cdr3_aa: CATSRDGTRGSEAFF
clone_size: NA; d_call: NA; j_call: TRBJ1-2; v_call: TRBV7-3; cdr3_nt: TGTGCCAGCAGCTTAGACCGGGTTAACTATGGCTACACCTTC; cdr3_aa: CASSLDRVNYGYTF
clone_size: once; d_call: NA; j_call: TRBJ2-1; v_call: TRBV6-5; cdr3_nt: TGTGCCAGCAGACAAGCGGGTGAATTATACAATGAGCAGTTCTTC; cdr3_aa: CASRQAGELYNEQFF
clone_size: NA; d_call: TRBD1; j_call: TRBJ2-1; v_call: TRBV5-6; cdr3_nt: TGTGCCAGCAGCTTGACAGGGGGGTACAATGAGCAGTTCTTC; cdr3_aa: CASSLTGGYNEQFF
clone_size: NA; d_call: TRBD2; j_call: TRBJ2-3; v_call: TRBV7-2; cdr3_nt: TGTGCCAGCAGCTTAGGTAGCGCGGGGGGGGATACGCAGTATTTT; cdr3_aa: CASSLGSAGGDTQYF
clone_size: NA; d_call: TRBD1; j_call: TRBJ2-7; v_call: TRBV5-5; cdr3_nt: TGTGCCAGCAGCGGTGGACAGGGATCCTACGAGCAGTACTTC; cdr3_aa: CASSGGQGSYEQYF
clone_size: NA; d_call: TRBD2; j_call: TRBJ2-3; v_call: TRBV7-2; cdr3_nt: TGTGCCAGCAGCTTAGCAGCGGGTAGCGGGGGAGATACGCAGTATTTT; cdr3_aa: CASSLAAGSGGDTQYF
clone_size: NA; d_call: NA; j_call: TRBJ2-1; v_call: TRBV4-2; cdr3_nt: TGTGCCAGCAGCCAAGAACTAGCAGGCTCCTACAATGAGCAGTTCTTC; cdr3_aa: CASSQELAGSYNEQFF
clone_size: NA; d_call: NA; j_call: TRBJ2-5; v_call: TRBV4-3; cdr3_nt: TGCGCCAGCAGCCAAGAGGGCATAGCGATGGTAGAGACCCAGTACTTC; cdr3_aa: CASSQEGIAMVETQYF